This TCR beta chain appears in the sequencing data of a study of blood T cell repertoires in COVID-19. Libraries were prepared by immunoSEQ multiplex PCR; TCRdb keeps only in-frame clonotypes and omits some of them. The sample comprises about 95,000 clones, 84% of which are singletons, and roughly 24% rests with the top ten. This TCR was recovered from a human donor in a cohort sampled during active COVID-19. The sample taken for sequencing was peripheral blood.

CDR3 nucleotide sequence: TGTGCCAGCAGACCAGGAAGGACAGTGGGTCCTCAAGATACGCAGTATTTT. Amino acid sequence: CASRPGRTVGPQDTQYF. The V and J genes are TRBV2 and TRBJ2-3; the D gene is possibly TRBD1 (6 bases). This CDR3 is 17 amino acids long. Germline V lookup: CDR1 SNHLY, CDR2 FYNNEI. Trimming pared 6 bases from V and 5 bases from J, leaving 24 bases between.